This paragraph covers one T cell receptor beta chain sequence. The antigen is not known. Likely unrecorded immune exposures existed in these nominally healthy donors. Vbeta (60) and Jbeta (13) primers were used in the PCR. TCRdb's table, derived via immunoSEQ multiplex PCR, lists solely in-frame clones and lacks some. In the table there are around 170,000 clones, 84% of which are singletons. The data stem from a study of cytomegalovirus exposure and HLA in healthy donors. Study-wide findings and caveats: Later analysis identified a missense DCLRE1C variant that was linked to TCR beta V- and J-gene trimming. As a later analysis revealed, most CMV-associated TCR beta chains appeared HLA-restricted. There were some public TCRs occurring in many donors, but most TCR sequences were rare.

Germline V gives CDR1 MNHEY, CDR2 SMNVEV (reference sequence). Between the trimmed V and J ends, which lost 0 bases and 0 bases, there was a span of 15 bases. The CDR3 covers 17 residues. The material sequenced was PBMCs. The sequence was collected from a boy between 2 and 10 years old in good health and CMV-seronegative. The chain recombines TRBV27 with TRBJ2-7; D might be TRBD1 (6 bases). The CDR3 nucleotides read TGTGCCAGCAGTTTATCAAGAGGGGGTGATTACTCCTACGAGCAGTACTTC. Translation gives CASSLSRGGDYSYEQYF.